This T cell receptor beta chain was documented in a study of blood T cells in healthy people across ages. V lost 8 bases and J lost 8, with 19 bases in between. CDR3 size: 14 residues. This clonotype was seen only once. No antigen is known for it. For the second PCR, which ran for about 6 to 11 cycles, a sample-barcoded 5' primer and a J-beta primer mix were used. TCRdb re-called the 5' RACE reads with MiXCR, one entry per CDR3 protein. The data contain roughly 1.5 million distinct CDR3 sequences, 35% to 45% of them seen just once; the ten biggest clones take up just over 4%. Study findings and constraints: A roughly linear age-dependent decrease characterized TCR beta diversity per million T cells. PBMCs left unsorted prevented a conclusive naive versus antigen-experienced comparison. Higher diversity, along with more naive CD4+ cells, distinguished long-lived donors from aged donors.

This chain uses TRBV12-3 or TRBV12-4 with TRBJ2-1; the D call may be TRBD1 or TRBD2 (7 bases each). The sample was blood. The TCR originated in a woman younger than 35 in good health. CDR3 region: CASALGRGPYEQFF. The CDR3 nucleotides read TGTGCCAGCGCCCTGGGGAGGGGGCCCTATGAGCAGTTCTTC.